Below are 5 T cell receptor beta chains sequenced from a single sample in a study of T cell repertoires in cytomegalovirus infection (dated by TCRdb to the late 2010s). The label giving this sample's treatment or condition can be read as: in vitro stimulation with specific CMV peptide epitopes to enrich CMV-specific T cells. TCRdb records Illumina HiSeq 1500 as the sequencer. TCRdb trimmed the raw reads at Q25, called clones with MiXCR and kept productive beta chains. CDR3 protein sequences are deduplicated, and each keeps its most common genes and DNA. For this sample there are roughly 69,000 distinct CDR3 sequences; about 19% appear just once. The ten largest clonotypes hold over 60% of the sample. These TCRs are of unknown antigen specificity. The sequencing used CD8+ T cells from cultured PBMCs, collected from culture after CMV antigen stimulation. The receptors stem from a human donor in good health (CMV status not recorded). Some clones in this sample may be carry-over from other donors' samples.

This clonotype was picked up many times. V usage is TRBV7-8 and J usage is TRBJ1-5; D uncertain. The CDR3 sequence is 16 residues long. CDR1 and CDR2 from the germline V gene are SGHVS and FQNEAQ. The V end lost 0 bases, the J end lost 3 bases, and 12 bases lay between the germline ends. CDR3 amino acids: CASSLARGIPNQPQHF. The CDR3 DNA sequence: TGTGCCAGCAGCTTAGCACGGGGAATTCCCAATCAGCCCCAGCATTTT.

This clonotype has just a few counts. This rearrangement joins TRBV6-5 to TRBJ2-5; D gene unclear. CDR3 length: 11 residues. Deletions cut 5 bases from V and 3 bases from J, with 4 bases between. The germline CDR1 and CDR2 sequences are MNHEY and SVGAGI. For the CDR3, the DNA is TGTGCCAGCAGTGTAGAAGAGACCCAGTACTTC. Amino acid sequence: CASSVEETQYF.

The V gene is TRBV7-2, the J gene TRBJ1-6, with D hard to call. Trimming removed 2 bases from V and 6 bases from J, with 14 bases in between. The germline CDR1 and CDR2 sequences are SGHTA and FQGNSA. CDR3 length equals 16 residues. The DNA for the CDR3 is TGTGCCAGCAGCTTATCAGCGGAGTGGGGTAATTCACCCCTCCACTTT. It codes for CASSLSAEWGNSPLHF.

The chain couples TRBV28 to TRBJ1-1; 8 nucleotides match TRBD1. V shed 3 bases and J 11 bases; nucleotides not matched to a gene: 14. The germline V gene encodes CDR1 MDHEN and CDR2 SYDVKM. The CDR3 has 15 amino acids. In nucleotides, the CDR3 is TGTGCCAGCAGTTTCCCGGGACAGGTCGTCGACGGGGCTTTCTTT. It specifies CASSFPGQVVDGAFF.

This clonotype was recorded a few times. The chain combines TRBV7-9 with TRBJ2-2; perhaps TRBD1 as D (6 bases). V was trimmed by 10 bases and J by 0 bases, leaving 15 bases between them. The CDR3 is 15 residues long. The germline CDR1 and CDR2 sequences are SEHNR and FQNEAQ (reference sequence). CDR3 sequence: CANEDRPSNTGELFF. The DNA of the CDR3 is TGTGCCAACGAAGACAGGCCCTCGAACACCGGGGAGCTGTTTTTT.